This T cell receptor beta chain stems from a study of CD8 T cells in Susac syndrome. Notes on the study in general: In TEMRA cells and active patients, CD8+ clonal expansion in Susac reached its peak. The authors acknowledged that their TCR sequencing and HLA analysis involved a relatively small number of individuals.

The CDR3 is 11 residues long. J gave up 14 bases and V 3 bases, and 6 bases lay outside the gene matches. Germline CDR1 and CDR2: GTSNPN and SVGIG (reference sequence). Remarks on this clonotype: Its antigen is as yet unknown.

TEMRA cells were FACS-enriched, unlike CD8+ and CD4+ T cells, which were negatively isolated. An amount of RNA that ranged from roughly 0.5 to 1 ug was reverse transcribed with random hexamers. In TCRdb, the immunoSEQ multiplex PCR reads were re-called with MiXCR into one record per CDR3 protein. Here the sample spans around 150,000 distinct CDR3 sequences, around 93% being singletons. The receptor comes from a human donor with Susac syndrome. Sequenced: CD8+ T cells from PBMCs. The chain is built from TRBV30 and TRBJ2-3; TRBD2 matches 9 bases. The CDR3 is CAWRVSGLAYF. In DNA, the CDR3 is TGTGCCTGGAGGGTCTCGGGACTAGCGTATTTT.